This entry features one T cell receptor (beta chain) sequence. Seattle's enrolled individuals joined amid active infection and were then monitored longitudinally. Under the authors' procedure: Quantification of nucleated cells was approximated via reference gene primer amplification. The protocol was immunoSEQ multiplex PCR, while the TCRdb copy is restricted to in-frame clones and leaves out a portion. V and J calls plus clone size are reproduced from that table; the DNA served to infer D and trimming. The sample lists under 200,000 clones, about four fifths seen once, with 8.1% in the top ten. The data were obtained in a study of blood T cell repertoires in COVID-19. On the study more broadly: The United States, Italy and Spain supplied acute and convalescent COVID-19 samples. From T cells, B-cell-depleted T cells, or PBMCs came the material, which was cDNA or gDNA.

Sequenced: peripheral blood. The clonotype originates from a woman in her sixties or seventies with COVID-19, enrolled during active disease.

The CDR3 DNA reads TGTGCCAGCAAGCAGGGGACAACAGATACGCAGTATTTT. It is translated as CASKQGTTDTQYF. The chain carries TRBV6-5 and TRBJ2-3, with a weak D call TRBD1 (6 bases). The CDR3 runs 13 residues. Deletions cut 7 bases from V and 3 bases from J, with 11 bases between. Per germline, CDR1 MNHEY and CDR2 SVGAGI.